This T cell receptor beta chain came from a study of control samples from healthy donors and cancer patients. The assay was immunoSEQ multiplex PCR, and TCRdb's table has in-frame clones only and misses some. The sample gives fewer than 300,000 clones, roughly 80% of which show up once; 10% to 15% is in the top ten. The CDR3 length is 11 residues. V lost 7 bases and J 2 bases, leaving 5 bases between the germline ends. Germline CDR1 MDHEN, CDR2 SYDVKM. The rearrangement joins TRBV28 to TRBJ1-1, with D uncertain. The TCR comes from a woman aged 55-70 years with lung cancer. Sequenced material: PBMCs. The CDR3 DNA sequence: TGTGCCAGCACTGACAACACTGAAGCTTTCTTT. Translation gives CASTDNTEAFF.